The 28 T cell receptor beta chains given below trace back to one sample, sequenced in a study of Graves' ophthalmopathy and Graves' hyperthyroidism. RNA transcripts provided the template for amplifying TCR beta CDR3 regions. Scientists carried out first-round RT-PCR using HTBI primers and then a second-round multiplex PCR. TCRdb analysed the multiplex PCR reads with MiXCR anew, one entry per CDR3 protein. The sample consists of roughly 410,000 distinct CDR3 sequences, approximately 15% of them appearing once. The sample consisted of peripheral blood. The receptor set was obtained from a woman in her late teens or twenties with stable Graves' hyperthyroidism.

Many counts were recorded for this clonotype. J is TRBJ1-3 and V is TRBV19; D is uncertain. From germline, CDR1 is LNHDA and CDR2 SQIVND (reference sequence). The CDR3 spans 15 residues. The V end lost 1 base, the J end lost 3 bases, and 10 bases lay between the germline ends. As DNA, the CDR3 is TGTGCCAGTAGTATAGGAGTGGACGGTGGAAACACCATATATTTT. Residues: CASSIGVDGGNTIYF.

Ten or more counts support this clonotype. The chain is built from TRBV13 and TRBJ1-1; 9 nucleotides line up with TRBD1. CDR1 and CDR2 (germline): PRHDT, FYEKMQ (reference sequence). The CDR3 has 15 residues. Trimming took 6 bases from V and 6 from J; bases not matched to a gene: 11. The CDR3 DNA sequence: TGTGCCAGCAGTCTAGCCGGGACAGGGTTCCCTGAAGCTTTCTTT. Protein sequence: CASSLAGTGFPEAFF.

This clonotype occurred many times. The chain links TRBV6-1 to TRBJ2-7; 7 nucleotides align to TRBD1. The germline V gene encodes CDR1 MNHNS and CDR2 SASEGT. This CDR3 is 13 amino acids long. After removal of 4 bases from V and 3 bases from J, the junction contained 3 bases not matched to a gene. CDR3 region: CASSGGQYYEQYF. CDR3 in DNA: TGTGCCAGCAGTGGGGGACAGTACTACGAGCAGTACTTC.

In its sample, this clonotype was seen many times. The J gene is TRBJ1-2, the V gene TRBV6-5, with D unclear. Trimming pared 7 bases from V and 3 bases from J, leaving 12 bases between. Per the germline V gene, CDR1 is MNHEY and CDR2 is SVGAGI. This CDR3 comprises 13 residues. CDR3 DNA sequence: TGTGCCAGCACCACCGGGCCCCACTATGGCTACACCTTC. This encodes CASTTGPHYGYTF.

This chain joins TRBV6-1 and TRBJ2-7, with 9 bases matching TRBD1. The germline V gene encodes CDR1 MNHNS and CDR2 SASEGT. The CDR3 sequence is 14 residues long. V shed 8 bases, J shed 4 bases, and the junction held 9 bases outside the gene matches. The CDR3 sequence: CASWTGVSKYEQYF. The CDR3 coding sequence is TGTGCCAGCTGGACAGGGGTCTCCAAATACGAGCAGTACTTC.

This clonotype was seen at least ten times. This chain joins TRBV11-2 and TRBJ1-1, with D unresolved. The CDR3 totals 14 residues. CDR1 and CDR2 (germline): SGHAT, FQNNGV. V lost 5 bases, J lost 2 bases, and 12 bases lay in between. The CDR3 bases are TGTGCCAGCAGCCCGGTGCGGGGTAACACTGAAGCTTTCTTT. Its protein product is CASSPVRGNTEAFF.

In its sample, this clonotype was seen many times. DNA for the CDR3: TGTGCCAGCAGCGGGTTCGAGGGTCGAACTGAAGCTTTCTTT. Translation: CASSGFEGRTEAFF. The chain is built from TRBV6-2 or TRBV6-3 and TRBJ1-1; D is unclear. The germline gives CDR1 MNHEY, CDR2 SVGEGT. Trimming removed 6 bases at V and 5 bases at J, with 16 bases between. The CDR3 runs 14 residues.

This clonotype was observed at least ten times. The chain combines TRBV2 with TRBJ2-7; D possibly corresponds to TRBD1 (6 bases). The CDR3 has 13 residues. The ends were cut back, 5 bases at V and 0 bases at J, with 8 bases in the middle. Germline CDR1 is SNHLY and CDR2 is FYNNEI. The CDR3 sequence is CASSRQDSYEQYF. Written as DNA, the CDR3 is TGTGCCAGCAGTCGACAGGACTCCTACGAGCAGTACTTC.

Many counts were recorded for this clonotype. The V gene is TRBV6-5, the J gene TRBJ1-5; D call uncertain. The CDR3 extends over 14 amino acids. Between the trimmed V and J ends, which lost 6 bases and 0 bases, there was a span of 9 bases. Germline loops: CDR1 MNHEY, CDR2 SVGAGI. CDR3 bases: TGTGCCAGCAGCTCGGGCCTTAGCAATCAGCCCCAGCATTTT. Translation: CASSSGLSNQPQHF.

The sample holds many counts of this clonotype. The chain is built from TRBV12-3 or TRBV12-4 and TRBJ1-1; a possible D gene is TRBD1 (5 bases). The V and J ends lost 6 bases and 4 bases respectively, with 12 bases between them. The CDR3 is 13 amino acids. In nucleotides, the CDR3 is TGTGCCAGCAGCCACGGGGCGACCACTGAAGCTTTCTTT. Translating gives CASSHGATTEAFF.

This clonotype was counted many times. The rearrangement uses TRBV12-5 and TRBJ1-1; D call uncertain. This CDR3 spans 10 amino acids. The germline V and J ends were trimmed by 7 bases and 4 bases, with 4 bases remaining between them. CDR1 LGHNT and CDR2 FRNRAP come from the germline V gene. The CDR3 nucleotides are TGTGCTAGTGCCATCACTGAAGCTTTCTTT. It is translated as CASAITEAFF.

This clonotype was counted at least ten times. CDR3 in amino acids: CAWGQGALETQYF. In DNA, the CDR3 is TGTGCGTGGGGACAGGGGGCTTTGGAGACCCAGTACTTC. The chain employs TRBV7-2 and TRBJ2-5; TRBD1 matches 12 bases. This CDR3 has 13 residues. Germline-derived CDR1 and CDR2 are SGHTA and FQGNSA.

This clonotype was seen once. This may be a read error, as it is one base from a much larger clone. This chain joins TRBV7-8 and TRBJ2-7; D call uncertain. CDR3 length: 13 residues. The germline V gene encodes CDR1 SGHVS and CDR2 FQNEAQ. Trimming left V 8 bases short and J 4 bases short, with 15 bases between. The CDR3 sequence: CASRYWLEYEQYF. In nucleotides, the CDR3 is TGTGCCAGCCGCTATTGGCTTGAGTACGAGCAGTACTTC. Combining the CDR3 with reference TRBV7-8 and TRBJ2-7 gives the whole variable domain GAGVSQSPRYKVAKRGQDVALRCDPISGHVSLFWYQQALGQGPEFLTYFQNEAQLDKSGLPSDRFFAERPEGSVSTLKIQRTQQEDSAVYLCASRYWLEYEQYFGPGTRLTVT.

Ten or more counts support this clonotype. The chain combines TRBV6-1 with TRBJ2-7; 8 bases align to TRBD1. The CDR3 runs 15 residues. The V gene's germline CDR1 is MNHNS and CDR2 SASEGT. V lost 6 bases, J lost 1 base, and 8 bases stayed unmatched. The CDR3: CASREGTGSSYEQYF. The CDR3 region has the DNA TGTGCCAGCAGGGAGGGGACAGGCTCTTCCTACGAGCAGTACTTC.

This clonotype has at least ten counts. The chain employs TRBV11-2 and TRBJ2-6, with D uncertain. The CDR3 has 17 residues. Germline loops: CDR1 SGHAT, CDR2 FQNNGV. The V end lost 6 bases, the J end lost 0 bases, and 15 bases lay between the germline ends. The CDR3 nucleotides are TGTGCCAGCAGTCTACAGAGTACCTTCTCTGGGGCCAACGTCCTGACTTTC. Its protein is CASSLQSTFSGANVLTF.

This clonotype was picked up many times. The gene calls are TRBV6-1 and TRBJ1-5; D is possibly TRBD1 (5 bases). Deletions cut 5 bases from V and 1 base from J, with 15 bases between. Germline CDR1 MNHNS, CDR2 SASEGT. This CDR3 region has 16 residues. CDR3 bases: TGTGCCAGCAGTCCCCGCGGAGGGACGAGCAATCAGCCCCAGCATTTT. Residues: CASSPRGGTSNQPQHF.

This clonotype was observed many times. The chain employs TRBV11-2 and TRBJ2-7, with D unresolved. The CDR3 spans 13 residues. The germline V gene has CDR1 SGHAT and CDR2 FQNNGV. V dropped 3 bases and J dropped 0 bases, with 6 bases sitting between them. CDR3 region: CASSFPRSYEQYF. The CDR3 nucleotides read TGTGCCAGCAGCTTTCCCCGCTCCTACGAGCAGTACTTC.

In this sample, this clonotype turned up many times. The CDR3 is CASSLSYRGSYTF. In DNA, the CDR3 is TGTGCCAGCAGCCTCAGCTACAGGGGAAGCTACACCTTC. The V call is TRBV28, the J call TRBJ1-2; 7 nucleotides agree with TRBD1. The CDR3 contains 13 residues. After removal of 6 bases from V and 9 bases from J, the junction contained 10 bases not matched to a gene. Germline CDR1 is MDHEN and CDR2 is SYDVKM.

This clonotype was recorded at least ten times. The chain employs TRBV20-1 and TRBJ2-7, with 8 bases lining up with TRBD1. Germline CDR1 reads DFQATT; CDR2 reads SNEGSKA (reference sequence). The CDR3 consists of 13 residues. V trimming: 2 bases; J trimming: 4 bases; junction bases outside the gene matches: 4. The CDR3 sequence is CSARRQGKYEQYF. The CDR3 bases are TGCAGTGCTAGACGACAGGGGAAATACGAGCAGTACTTC.

This clonotype was picked up many times. The gene calls are TRBV20-1 and TRBJ1-6; unclear D gene. Trimming removed 3 bases from V and 0 bases from J, with 15 bases in between. Germline CDR1 reads DFQATT; CDR2 reads SNEGSKA (reference sequence). This CDR3 is built from 17 residues. CDR3 amino acids: CSASLLTASSYNSPLHF. The CDR3, as DNA: TGCAGTGCTAGTCTCCTGACGGCTAGCTCCTATAATTCACCCCTCCACTTT.

J is TRBJ2-5 and V is TRBV10-3; D perhaps matches TRBD2 (6 bases). Trimming took off 6 bases at V and 5 bases at J, with 16 bases between the two ends. The CDR3 is made up of 14 amino acids. The germline V gene has CDR1 ENHRY and CDR2 SYGVKD. The CDR3 bases are TGTGCCATCAGCCCACGGGCGGGGTTGGAGACCCAGTACTTC. The encoded protein is CAISPRAGLETQYF.

This clonotype was counted at least ten times. The CDR3 is CATRPGGAYGYTF. CDR3 coding DNA: TGTGCCACCCGGCCTGGGGGGGCCTATGGCTACACCTTC. The chain recombines TRBV27 with TRBJ1-2, with D perhaps matching TRBD1 (6 bases). The germline V gene has CDR1 MNHEY and CDR2 SMNVEV (reference sequence). Trimming stripped 10 bases from V and 4 bases from J, with 16 bases between. The CDR3 loop spans 13 amino acids.

Concerning this clonotype itself: Being one base from a much bigger clone, this may be a read error. The rearrangement uses TRBV7-9 and TRBJ1-1, with D perhaps matching TRBD1 (5 bases). This CDR3 has 13 residues. Germline CDR1 reads SEHNR; CDR2 reads FQNEAQ (reference sequence). CDR3 DNA sequence: TGTGCCAGCAGCTTTCCCCTTGGGACTGAAGCTTGCTTT. Translated, it gives CASSFPLGTEACF.

This clonotype was counted a few times. The genes are TRBV10-2 and TRBJ1-2, with D perhaps TRBD1 (5 bases). The germline V gene has CDR1 WSHSY and CDR2 SAAADI. The CDR3 covers 13 residues. The V gene lost 6 bases and the J gene lost 7 bases, with 15 bases spanning the gap. Here the CDR3 DNA reads TGCGCCAGCAGCCCCGGGACTCTGCGTGGCTACACCTTC. Encoded protein: CASSPGTLRGYTF.

This clonotype was recorded many times. The V gene is TRBV20-1, the J gene TRBJ2-7; D is unclear. The germline CDR1 and CDR2 sequences are DFQATT and SNEGSKA (reference sequence). V was shortened by 3 bases and J by 3 bases, with 9 bases between the two germline ends. The CDR3 extends over 12 amino acids. CDR3 amino acids: CSASRDLYEQYF. CDR3 coding DNA: TGCAGTGCTAGTCGAGACCTCTACGAGCAGTACTTC.

This clonotype was seen a handful of times. The gene calls are TRBV5-3 and TRBJ1-1; tentative D call: TRBD1 (5 bases). TRBV5-3 falls under the ORF class, with uncertain function. CDR3 length: 14 amino acids. V shed 9 bases and J shed 3 bases, with 18 bases lying between them. The CDR3 sequence: CANQRGSVDTEAFF. CDR3 DNA sequence: TGTGCCAACCAACGGGGGTCTGTGGACACTGAAGCTTTCTTT.

This clonotype was found many times. The CDR3 carries no conserved terminal phenylalanine or tryptophan, so it likely arises from a read error. V usage is TRBV10-3 and J usage is TRBJ1-1; 7 nucleotides align to TRBD1. Germline values: CDR1 ENHRY, CDR2 SYGVKD. V shed 6 bases, J shed 0 bases, and the junction held 7 bases outside the gene matches. This CDR3 has 15 residues. The CDR3, as DNA: TGTGCCATCAGGGGGGACAGAAGCATGAACACTGAAGCTTTCTCT. The encoded protein is CAIRGDRSMNTEAFS.

The chain employs TRBV5-1 and TRBJ2-5, with D perhaps being TRBD1 or TRBD2 (6 bases each). V was pared by 4 bases and J by 0 bases, with 10 bases between. Germline CDR1 is SGHRS and CDR2 is YFSETQ. The CDR3 runs 14 residues. The CDR3 protein is CASSPGAYQETQYF. CDR3 DNA sequence: TGCGCCAGCAGCCCGGGGGCGTACCAAGAGACCCAGTACTTC. The full variable domain, with the rest looked up from reference TRBV5-1 and TRBJ2-5, is KAGVTQTPRYLIKTRGQQVTLSCSPISGHRSVSWYQQTPGQGLQFLFEYFSETQRNKGNFPGRFSGRQFSNSRSEMNVSTLELGDSALYLCASSPGAYQETQYFGPGTRLLVL.